Given below is one T cell receptor beta chain in context. Antigen specificity is unknown. CDR1 and CDR2 from the germline V gene are LNHNV and YYDKDF (reference sequence). The CDR3 sequence is 12 residues long. Trimming stripped 0 bases from V and 14 bases from J, with 11 bases between. CD8+CD57+ cell expansion, shown by flow cytometry, had occurred in the patients selected for sequencing. Severe acquired aplastic anemia was diagnosed in all patients. There was no therapy given to any patient before the blood sampling took place. The sample belongs to a study of CD8+CD57+ T cells in acquired aplastic anemia. Study as a whole: Sorted CD4+ and CD8+ cells yielded around 3.2 ug of DNA on average. Study-wide results and caveats: Between patients and controls, 25 to 35 CD8+ CDR3 sequences were found in common.

TCR beta VDJ and CDR3 were profiled, and genomic DNA was the template. TCRdb called the reads again in MiXCR, with one record for every CDR3 protein. The sample holds some 120,000 distinct CDR3 sequences, about 50% seen once. This chain uses TRBV15 with TRBJ1-5; the D is unclear. This sequence originates from a human donor with aplastic anemia. Sequencing used sorted CD4+, CD8+, or CD8+CD57+ T cells (not recorded which) from PBMCs. The CDR3 DNA sequence: TGTGCCACCAGCAGAGATGAAGGTGAAGAGCATTTT. It yields the protein CATSRDEGEEHF.